Listed below are T cell receptor beta chains from one sample, sequenced in a study of cytomegalovirus exposure and HLA in healthy donors. Clones were read by immunoSEQ multiplex PCR, and TCRdb kept only the in-frame ones, dropping some. The data contain fewer than 80,000 clones, 65% to 80% of them singletons. The material sequenced was PBMCs. The origin of the receptors is a man aged 30 to 45 in good health and CMV-seronegative. CDR3s include the opening cysteine and the closing phenylalanine or tryptophan. A D gene is named only where the DNA matches it firmly. The listing skips clone size in some rows; elsewhere it reads once, few, many or a size class.

J | D | size | V | DNA | CDR3
TRBJ2-5 | NA | NA | TRBV6-6 | TGTGCCAGCACCCAACCGGGGTCTCAAGAGACCCAGTACTTC | CASTQPGSQETQYF
TRBJ1-3 | NA | NA | TRBV9 | TGTGCCAGCAGCGTAGTGGCAGGGCCTGGAAACACCATATATTTT | CASSVVAGPGNTIYF
TRBJ1-3 | NA | NA | TRBV19 | TGTGCCAGCCGGGACTTGGGCTCTGGAAACACCATATATTTT | CASRDLGSGNTIYF
TRBJ2-1 | NA | NA | TRBV4-2 | TGTGCCAGCAGGGGGGGAAACTCGGGGCTCTCCAATGAGCAGTTCTTC | CASRGGNSGLSNEQFF
TRBJ1-1 | NA | NA | TRBV25-1 | TGTGCCAGCAGTGCCCCCGACACCTTGAACACTGAAGCTTTCTTT | CASSAPDTLNTEAFF
TRBJ2-7 | NA | NA | TRBV5-6 | TGTGCCAGCAGCTTGGACAGGTACAACGAGCAGTACTTC | CASSLDRYNEQYF
TRBJ2-2 | NA | NA | TRBV11-2 | TGTGCCAGCAGCACACAGACCACCGGGGAGCTGTTTTTT | CASSTQTTGELFF
TRBJ2-7 | NA | NA | TRBV28 | TGTGCCAGCACCCAACAGGGCCCCTACGAGCAGTACTTC | CASTQQGPYEQYF
TRBJ2-7 | TRBD1 | NA | TRBV5-1 | TGCGCCAGCAGCGCCGGACAGGGCATCGGCGAGCAGTACTTC | CASSAGQGIGEQYF
TRBJ1-2 | TRBD1 | few | TRBV27 | TGTGCCAGCAGTTTAGACAGGGCGGTAGGCGGCTACACCTTC | CASSLDRAVGGYTF
TRBJ2-3 | TRBD2 | NA | TRBV5-1 | TGCGCCAGCAGCATTACCGGACTAGCGGGAGGGTGGCGCACAGATACGCAGTATTTT | CASSITGLAGGWRTDTQYF
TRBJ1-5 | NA | NA | TRBV2 | TGTGCCAGCAGTGAAAAGGTGAGGGTAGGCAATCAGCCCCAGCATTTT | CASSEKVRVGNQPQHF
TRBJ1-2 | TRBD1 | NA | TRBV4-2 | TGTGCCAGCAGCCAAGAATGGAGGGACAGAGGGGGCTACACCTTC | CASSQEWRDRGGYTF
TRBJ2-2 | TRBD1 | NA | TRBV4-2 | TGTGCCAGCAGCCGAAAGCCTGGACAGGGTCTAACCGGGGAGCTGTTTTTT | CASSRKPGQGLTGELFF
TRBJ2-3 | NA | NA | TRBV19 | TGTGCCAGTAGGGAGGGGCAGGGCAGCACAGATACGCAGTATTTT | CASREGQGSTDTQYF
TRBJ2-5 | TRBD2 | NA | TRBV9 | TGTGCCAGCAGCGTCTCCGGGACTAAAGCCCAAGAGACCCAGTACTTC | CASSVSGTKAQETQYF
TRBJ1-1 | NA | NA | TRBV11-2 | TGTGCCAGCAGCTTAGGGGGAGTACCCATGAACACTGAAGCTTTCTTT | CASSLGGVPMNTEAFF
TRBJ2-2 | NA | NA | TRBV19 | TGTGCCAGTAAGGGCAGGGGTGACACCGGGGAGCTGTTTTTT | CASKGRGDTGELFF
TRBJ2-2 | NA | NA | TRBV6-6 | TGTGCCAGCAGTCGCACAGCAGAGAACACCGGGGAGCTGTTTTTT | CASSRTAENTGELFF
TRBJ2-7 | TRBD1 | NA | TRBV2 | TGTGCCAGCAGCCCCCGAGGGGACAGCAAGAGGATGTACGAGCAGTACTTC | CASSPRGDSKRMYEQYF
TRBJ1-2 | NA | once | TRBV18 | TGTGCCAGCTCCCCGCCGGGGGACCTCGCCTTGGGGTACACCTTC | CASSPPGDLALGYTF
TRBJ2-3 | NA | NA | TRBV29-1 | TGCAGCGTTGAACTGTCTAGCACAGATACGCAGTATTTT | CSVELSSTDTQYF
TRBJ2-3 | NA | once | TRBV9 | TGTGCCAGCAGCCCGCGGACAGCCCGGGATACGCAGTATTTT | CASSPRTARDTQYF
TRBJ1-5 | TRBD1 | NA | TRBV30 | TGTGCCTGGAGCCCTGGAACAGGGGAGAATGGAAATCAGCCCCAGCATTTT | CAWSPGTGENGNQPQHF
TRBJ2-7 | NA | once | TRBV30 | TGTGCCTGGAGCCTTTACAGTGGAGGGTCTTACGAGCAGTACTTC | CAWSLYSGGSYEQYF
TRBJ1-6 | TRBD1 | NA | TRBV6-6 | TGTGCCAGCAGAACGACAGGGGCCGATTCACCCCTCCACTTT | CASRTTGADSPLHF
TRBJ1-3 | NA | NA | TRBV6-5 | TGTGCCAGCCACAGGTCCTCTGGAAACACCATATATTTT | CASHRSSGNTIYF
TRBJ2-7 | TRBD1 | once | TRBV2 | TGTGCCAGCAGGGAACGGACAGGGGGGAGATCCTACGAGCAGTACTTC | CASRERTGGRSYEQYF
TRBJ1-5 | NA | NA | TRBV2 | TGTGCCAGCAGTCCCCAACAGGGCACCTGTAGCAATCAGCCCCAGCATTTT | CASSPQQGTCSNQPQHF
TRBJ1-1 | NA | NA | TRBV15 | TGTGCCACCAGTCCTACCCGAGGCACTGAAGCTTTCTTT | CATSPTRGTEAFF
TRBJ2-3 | TRBD2 | NA | TRBV6-4 | TGTGCCAGCAGTGAAATACCCGGACTAGCGGGGACTGGAGGCACAGATACGCAGTATTTT | CASSEIPGLAGTGGTDTQYF
TRBJ2-5 | TRBD2 | NA | TRBV7-7 | TGTGCTAGCAGCTTAGGGGGGACTAGCCAACAAGAGACCCAGTACTTC | CASSLGGTSQQETQYF
TRBJ2-2 | TRBD2 | NA | TRBV4-3 | TGCGCCAGCAGCCTGGGACTAGCGGGCATCGCGGGCACCGGGGAGCTGTTTTTT | CASSLGLAGIAGTGELFF
TRBJ1-1 | NA | NA | TRBV5-4 | TGTGCCAGCAGCCTGGCATCGAGAGACACTGAAGCTTTCTTT | CASSLASRDTEAFF
TRBJ1-2 | NA | NA | TRBV6-4 | TGTGCCAGCAGTGACAGGGCCCGGGGCTATGGCTACACCTTC | CASSDRARGYGYTF